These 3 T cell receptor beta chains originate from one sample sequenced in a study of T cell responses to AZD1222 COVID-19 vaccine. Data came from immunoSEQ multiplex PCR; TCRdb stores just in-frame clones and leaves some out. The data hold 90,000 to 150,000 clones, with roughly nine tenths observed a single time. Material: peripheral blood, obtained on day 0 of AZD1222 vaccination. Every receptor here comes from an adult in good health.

The CDR3 loop is CASSLVGGDTRTEAFF. CDR3 DNA sequence: TGCGCCAGCAGCTTGGTTGGGGGGGATACCCGCACTGAAGCTTTCTTT. The gene calls are TRBV5-1 and TRBJ1-1; a possible D gene is TRBD1 (5 bases). Between the trimmed V and J ends, which lost 0 bases and 4 bases, there was a span of 16 bases. Germline V gene lookup returns CDR1 SGHRS and CDR2 YFSETQ. The CDR3 loop spans 16 amino acids.

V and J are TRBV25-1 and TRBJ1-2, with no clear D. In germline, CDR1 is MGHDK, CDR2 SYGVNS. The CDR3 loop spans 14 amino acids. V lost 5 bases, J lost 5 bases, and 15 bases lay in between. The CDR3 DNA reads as TGTGCCAGCAGTCCGTCGTTGAGGCAGTATGGCTACACCTTC. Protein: CASSPSLRQYGYTF.

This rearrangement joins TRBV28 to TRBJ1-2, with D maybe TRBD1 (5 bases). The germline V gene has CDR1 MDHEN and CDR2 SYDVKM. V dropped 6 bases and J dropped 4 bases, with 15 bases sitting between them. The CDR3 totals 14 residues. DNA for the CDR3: TGTGCCAGCAGCCCCGGGGGTTCGGGCTATGGCTACACCTTC. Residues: CASSPGGSGYGYTF.